The 13 T cell receptor beta chains given below trace back to one sample, sequenced in a study of shared clonotypes between healthy human individuals. Sequencing was performed with immunoSEQ multiplex PCR; in TCRdb, only in-frame clones are kept and a portion is missing. The sample yields roughly 2.5 million clones, over 85% seen once. The sequenced material came from naive CD4+ T cells sorted from blood. Subset specified: CD45RA+ positively selected. The receptors here all came from a man younger than 35 in good health.

The chain has TRBV27 and TRBJ2-4; 12 bases are shared with TRBD2. V dropped 5 bases and J dropped 3; count of bases not matched to a gene: 8. The germline V gene has CDR1 MNHEY and CDR2 SMNVEV (reference sequence). The CDR3 runs 17 residues. CDR3 sequence (DNA): TGTGCCAGCAGTGCCACTAGCGGGAGGCCCGACAAAAACATTCAGTACTTC. Translation: CASSATSGRPDKNIQYF.

The chain links TRBV29-1 to TRBJ1-1, with D unresolved. Trimming removed 4 bases from V and 1 base from J, with 10 bases in between. Germline V gene data show CDR1 as SQVTM and CDR2 as ANQGSEA. This CDR3 has 13 amino acids. The CDR3 sequence is CSVVREWNTEAFF. In DNA, the CDR3 is TGCAGCGTTGTTCGGGAATGGAACACTGAAGCTTTCTTT.

This chain links TRBV21-1 with TRBJ1-5. TRBV21-1 is flagged as a pseudogene. The CDR3 sequence is 17 residues long. The CDR3 protein is CASSKKIGPYSNQPQHF. Written as DNA, the CDR3 is TGTGCCAGCAGCAAAAAGATCGGTCCTTATAGCAATCAGCCCCAGCATTTT.

The gene calls are TRBV5-1 and TRBJ2-5, with D perhaps assigned TRBD1 or TRBD2 (5 bases each). The V gene lost 3 bases and the J gene lost 1 base, with 16 bases spanning the gap. Germline V gives CDR1 SGHRS, CDR2 YFSETQ. CDR3 length: 16 amino acids. The CDR3 sequence is CASSYWDGPIQETQYF. The DNA of the CDR3 is TGCGCCAGCAGCTACTGGGACGGGCCCATCCAAGAGACCCAGTACTTC.

The genes are TRBV6-1 and TRBJ1-6; tentative D call: TRBD1 (6 bases). The V gene's germline CDR1 is MNHNS and CDR2 SASEGT. The CDR3 has 17 amino acids. Between the trimmed V and J ends, which lost 3 bases and 0 bases, there was a span of 12 bases. The CDR3 sequence: CASSDTDRSSYNSPLHF. The CDR3 DNA sequence: TGTGCCAGCAGTGATACAGACAGGAGCTCCTATAATTCACCCCTCCACTTT.

The chain is built from TRBV18 and TRBJ1-1; 12 bases agree with TRBD1. After removal of 8 bases from V and 5 bases from J, the junction contained 9 bases not matched to a gene. Germline assignment: CDR1 KGHSH and CDR2 LQKENI. There are 15 residues in the CDR3. The CDR3 region has the DNA TGTGCCAGCCACAGGGACAGGGGGCTAGTAACTGAAGCTTTCTTT. This encodes CASHRDRGLVTEAFF.

V and J are TRBV30 and TRBJ2-3; tentatively, D is TRBD2 (5 bases). Germline V gives CDR1 GTSNPN, CDR2 SVGIG (reference sequence). The length of the CDR3 is 17 residues. The V end was cut by 2 bases, the J end by 0 bases, with 18 bases between. The CDR3 DNA reads as TGTGCCTGGAGTCCTAAAAAACTAGTTCCTAGCACAGATACGCAGTATTTT. It yields the protein CAWSPKKLVPSTDTQYF.

The CDR3 nucleotides are TGTGCCAGCAGTGCTATCTTCTCTAAGGGGAGTTACGAGCAGTACTTC. Its translation: CASSAIFSKGSYEQYF. The chain employs TRBV27 and TRBJ2-7; the D call may be TRBD1 or TRBD2 (5 bases each). The V and J ends lost 5 bases and 4 bases respectively, with 21 bases between them. There are 16 residues in the CDR3. CDR1 is MNHEY, CDR2 SMNVEV, per germline (reference sequence).

This clone was seen only once. The chain is built from TRBV7-2 and TRBJ1-5, with 8 bases identical to TRBD1. From germline, CDR1 is SGHTA and CDR2 FQGNSA. Trimming took 4 bases from V and 11 from J; bases not matched to a gene: 7. CDR3 length equals 13 residues. CDR3 in DNA: TGTGCCAGCAGCTCACGAGGGACAGGTGCCCAGCATTTT. Residues: CASSSRGTGAQHF.

A single count supports this clone. The chain joins TRBV7-8 to TRBJ1-5, with 9 positions matching TRBD1. The CDR3 runs to 14 residues. Trimming at V came to 5 bases and at J to 5 bases, leaving 4 bases not matched to a gene. The germline V gene encodes CDR1 SGHVS and CDR2 FQNEAQ. CDR3 sequence (DNA): TGTGCCAGCAGCGGAGGGACAGGGTATCAGCCCCAGCATTTT. It yields the protein CASSGGTGYQPQHF.

This clone appeared once. This chain connects TRBV6-6 to TRBJ1-3; tentative D call: TRBD1 (5 bases). This CDR3 comprises 16 residues. Germline V gene lookup returns CDR1 MNHNY and CDR2 SVGAGI (reference sequence). The ends were cut back, 8 bases at V and 0 bases at J, with 17 bases in the middle. As DNA, the CDR3 is TGTGCCAGCGGAGGGCAGGGCCCACACTCTGGAAACACCATATATTTT. Amino acids: CASGGQGPHSGNTIYF.

Comment on this clone: In the same sample, other DNA sequences code for this CDR3. V usage is TRBV28 and J usage is TRBJ1-2; D ambiguous. Trimming stripped 2 bases from V and 5 bases from J, with 9 bases between. The CDR3 totals 13 residues. Germline CDR1 MDHEN, CDR2 SYDVKM. CDR3 amino acids: CASSLGREYGYTF. The CDR3 DNA reads TGTGCCAGCAGTTTAGGGAGGGAGTATGGCTACACCTTC.

This chain uses TRBV6-1 with TRBJ2-5; D might be TRBD2 (6 bases). Germline-derived CDR1 and CDR2 are MNHNS and SASEGT. Trimming pared 2 bases from V and 4 bases from J, leaving 17 bases between. The CDR3 is 16 amino acids. The chain's CDR3 is CASSEQGSGWGETQYF. CDR3 nucleotide sequence: TGTGCCAGCAGTGAACAAGGTAGCGGTTGGGGAGAGACCCAGTACTTC.